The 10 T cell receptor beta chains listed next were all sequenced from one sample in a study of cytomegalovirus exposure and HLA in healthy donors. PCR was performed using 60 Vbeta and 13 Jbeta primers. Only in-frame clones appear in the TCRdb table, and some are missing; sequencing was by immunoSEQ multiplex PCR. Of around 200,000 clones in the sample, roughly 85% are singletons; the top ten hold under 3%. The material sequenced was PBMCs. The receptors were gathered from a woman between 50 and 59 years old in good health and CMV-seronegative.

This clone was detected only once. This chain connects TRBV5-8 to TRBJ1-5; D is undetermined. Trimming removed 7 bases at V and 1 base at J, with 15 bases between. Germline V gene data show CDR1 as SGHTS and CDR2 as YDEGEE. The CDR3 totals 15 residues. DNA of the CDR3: TGTGCCAGCGGCTATGTCGGCGGGAGCAATCAGCCCCAGCATTTT. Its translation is CASGYVGGSNQPQHF.

The CDR3 DNA follows: TGTGCCAGCAGCTTTCAGGGCATTCGGGAAAAACTGTTTTTT. Its protein product is CASSFQGIREKLFF. The genes are TRBV7-2 and TRBJ1-4; a weak D match, TRBD1 (5 bases). Trimming removed 3 bases at V and 8 bases at J, with 13 bases between. This CDR3 has 14 residues. Per germline, CDR1 SGHTA and CDR2 FQGNSA.

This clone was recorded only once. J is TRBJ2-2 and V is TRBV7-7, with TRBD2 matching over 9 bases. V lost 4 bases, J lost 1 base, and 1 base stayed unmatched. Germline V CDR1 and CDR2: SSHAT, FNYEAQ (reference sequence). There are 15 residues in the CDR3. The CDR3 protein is CASSSTSGNTGELFF. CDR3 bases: TGTGCCAGCAGCTCGACTAGCGGGAACACCGGGGAGCTGTTTTTT.

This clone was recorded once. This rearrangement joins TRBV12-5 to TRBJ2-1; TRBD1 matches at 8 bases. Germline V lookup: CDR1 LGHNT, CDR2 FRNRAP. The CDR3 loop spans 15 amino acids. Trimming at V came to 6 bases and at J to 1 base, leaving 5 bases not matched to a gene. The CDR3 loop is CASGQGAVSYNEQFF. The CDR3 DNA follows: TGTGCTAGTGGGCAGGGGGCGGTTTCCTACAATGAGCAGTTCTTC.

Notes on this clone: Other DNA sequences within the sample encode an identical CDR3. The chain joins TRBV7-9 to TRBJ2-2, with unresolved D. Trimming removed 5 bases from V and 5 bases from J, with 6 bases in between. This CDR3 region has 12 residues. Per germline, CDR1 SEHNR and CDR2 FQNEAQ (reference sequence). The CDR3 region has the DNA TGTGCCAGCAGCCCTTTAACCGGGGAGCTGTTTTTT. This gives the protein CASSPLTGELFF.

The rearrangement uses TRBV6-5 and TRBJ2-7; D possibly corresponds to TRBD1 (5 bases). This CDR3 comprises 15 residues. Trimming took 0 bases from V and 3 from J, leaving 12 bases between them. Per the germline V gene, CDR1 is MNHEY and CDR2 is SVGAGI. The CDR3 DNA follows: TGTGCCAGCAGTTACTCGGCAGGGTCCCGCTACGAGCAGTACTTC. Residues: CASSYSAGSRYEQYF.

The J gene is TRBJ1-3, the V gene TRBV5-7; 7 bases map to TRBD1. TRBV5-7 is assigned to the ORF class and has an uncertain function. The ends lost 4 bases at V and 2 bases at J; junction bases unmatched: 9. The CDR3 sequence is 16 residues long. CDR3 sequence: CASSAGTDTTGNTIYF. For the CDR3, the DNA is TGTGCCAGCAGCGCCGGGACAGACACCACTGGAAACACCATATATTTT.

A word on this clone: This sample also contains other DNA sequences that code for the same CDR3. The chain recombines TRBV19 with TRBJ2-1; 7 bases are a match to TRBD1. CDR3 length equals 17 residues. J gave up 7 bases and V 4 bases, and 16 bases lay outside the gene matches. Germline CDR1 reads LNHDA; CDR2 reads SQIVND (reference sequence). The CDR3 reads CASSTQRKAGGSNEQFF. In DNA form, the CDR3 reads TGTGCCAGTAGTACACAAAGGAAGGCAGGGGGTTCAAATGAGCAGTTCTTC.

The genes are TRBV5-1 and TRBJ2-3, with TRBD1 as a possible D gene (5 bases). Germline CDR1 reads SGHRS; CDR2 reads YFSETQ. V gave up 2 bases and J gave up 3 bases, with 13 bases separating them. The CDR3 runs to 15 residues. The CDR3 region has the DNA TGCGCCAGCAGCTTTTCCACCCAGGGAACAGATACGCAGTATTTT. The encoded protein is CASSFSTQGTDTQYF.

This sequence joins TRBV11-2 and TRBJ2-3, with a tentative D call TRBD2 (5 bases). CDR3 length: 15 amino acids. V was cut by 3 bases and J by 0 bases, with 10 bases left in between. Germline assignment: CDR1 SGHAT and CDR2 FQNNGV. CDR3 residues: CASSLGSGSTDTQYF. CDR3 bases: TGTGCCAGCAGCTTGGGGTCGGGGAGCACAGATACGCAGTATTTT.